These 24 T cell receptor beta chains share one sample of origin, sequenced in a study of PD-L1 blockade in urothelial cancer. Measured with immunoSEQ multiplex PCR; TCRdb has only the in-frame clones, and not every one. The sample contains more than 90,000 clones, 75% to 90% of which appear only once. The time point here: peripheral blood 6 weeks after treatment start. Sample: PBMCs, taken around atezolizumab (anti-PD-L1) treatment. These receptors originate from a man in his 70s with urothelial cancer.

The CDR3 protein is CASRDSYEQYF. Written as DNA, the CDR3 is TGTGCCAGCAGGGACAGCTACGAGCAGTACTTC. This chain joins TRBV6-1 and TRBJ2-7; D might be TRBD1 (6 bases). Germline V lookup: CDR1 MNHNS, CDR2 SASEGT. CDR3 length: 11 amino acids. V was cut by 6 bases and J by 3 bases, with 6 bases left in between.

The V gene is TRBV6-6, the J gene TRBJ1-5; 7 nucleotides agree with TRBD1. The CDR3 loop spans 16 amino acids. J lost 0 bases, V lost 7 bases, and 9 bases had no gene match. CDR1 is MNHNY, CDR2 SVGAGI, per germline (reference sequence). CDR3: CASTRGTADSNQPQHF. For the CDR3, the DNA is TGTGCCAGCACCAGAGGGACAGCCGATAGCAATCAGCCCCAGCATTTT.

The CDR3 region has the DNA TGCAGTGCTACGAGTCCAGAGACCCAGTACTTC. It translates to CSATSPETQYF. The chain combines TRBV20-1 with TRBJ2-5; no clear D. Germline CDR1 and CDR2: DFQATT and SNEGSKA (reference sequence). V was shortened by 4 bases and J by 4 bases, with 7 bases between the two germline ends. This CDR3 spans 11 amino acids.

This clone was seen only a few times. V is TRBV29-1 and J is TRBJ1-2, with 7 bases lining up with TRBD1. This CDR3 contains 11 residues. Looked up from germline, CDR1 is SQVTM and CDR2 is ANQGSEA. The V segment lost 7 bases and the J segment 8 bases; nucleotides outside the gene matches: 7. The CDR3 nucleotides are TGCAGCGGCGGGACAGTGGGAGGCTACACCTTC. Amino acids: CSGGTVGGYTF.

This chain uses TRBV5-1 with TRBJ2-5; 8 nucleotides match TRBD1. The CDR3 consists of 15 residues. The V gene end was trimmed by 0 bases and the J gene end by 5 bases; junction bases not matched to a gene: 6. Germline CDR1 SGHRS, CDR2 YFSETQ. CDR3 sequence (DNA): TGCGCCAGCAGCTTGGGACAGGGGATTAGGGAGACCCAGTACTTC. Protein: CASSLGQGIRETQYF. Supplemented by reference TRBV5-1 and TRBJ2-5, the full variable domain reads KAGVTQTPRYLIKTRGQQVTLSCSPISGHRSVSWYQQTPGQGLQFLFEYFSETQRNKGNFPGRFSGRQFSNSRSEMNVSTLELGDSALYLCASSLGQGIRETQYFGPGTRLLVL.

The chain recombines TRBV6-5 with TRBJ1-2; TRBD1 matches at 7 bases. The ends lost 2 bases at V and 8 bases at J; junction bases unmatched: 8. The CDR3 has 14 residues. Germline values: CDR1 MNHEY, CDR2 SVGAGI. As DNA, the CDR3 is TGTGCCAGCAGTTACCAGAGACAGGGCTACGGCTACACCTTC. This sequence encodes CASSYQRQGYGYTF.

This clone was seen a single time. This chain connects TRBV18 to TRBJ2-7, with unresolved D. The V end was cut by 8 bases, the J end by 6 bases, with 23 bases between. The CDR3 sequence is 15 residues long. CDR1 KGHSH and CDR2 LQKENI come from the germline V gene. The CDR3 here is CASHTGLSSESEQYF. The DNA for the CDR3 is TGTGCCAGCCATACTGGGCTCTCCTCAGAAAGCGAGCAGTACTTC.

This rearrangement joins TRBV11-3 to TRBJ2-1; 9 nucleotides agree with TRBD2. CDR1 SGHNT and CDR2 YENEEA come from the germline V gene. The CDR3 runs 18 residues. V gave up 3 bases and J gave up 8 bases; unmatched junction bases: 17. The CDR3 sequence is CASSFRGPGLADGDEQFF. The DNA for the CDR3 is TGTGCCAGCAGCTTTAGGGGACCGGGACTAGCTGATGGGGATGAGCAGTTCTTC.

The genes are TRBV4-1 and TRBJ1-2; D might be TRBD1 (5 bases). This CDR3 comprises 14 residues. Germline V lookup: CDR1 MGHRA, CDR2 YSYEKL. V lost 4 bases, J lost 4 bases, and 13 bases lay in between. The CDR3 DNA follows: TGCGCCAGCAGCCCCAGGGAGGGGAGCTATGGCTACACCTTC. Translating it yields CASSPREGSYGYTF.

This chain uses TRBV5-5 with TRBJ1-1; TRBD1 aligns across 9 bases. CDR3 length equals 14 residues. V was pared by 2 bases and J by 7 bases, with 6 bases of the junction left unmatched. Germline-derived CDR1 and CDR2 are SGHKS and YYEKEE (reference sequence). The CDR3 DNA reads as TGTGCCAGCAGCTTCGACAGGGGGAGGGTTGAAGCTTTCTTT. This gives the protein CASSFDRGRVEAFF.

The chain couples TRBV19 to TRBJ2-5; 12 bases agree with TRBD2. J lost 5 bases, V lost 2 bases, and 12 bases had no gene match. This CDR3 is 18 amino acids long. Germline lookup yields CDR1 LNHDA and CDR2 SQIVND (reference sequence). The CDR3 bases are TGTGCCAGTAGTATATCCCCGACTAGCGGGAGAGCGTTTGAGACCCAGTACTTC. It is translated as CASSISPTSGRAFETQYF.

This clone was observed a few times. This rearrangement joins TRBV4-2 to TRBJ1-4, with D unclear. The V gene's germline CDR1 is LGHNA and CDR2 YNFKEQ. Between the trimmed V and J ends, which lost 2 bases and 7 bases, there was a span of 14 bases. This CDR3 has 15 residues. The CDR3 spells CASSQSELTGEKLFF. For the CDR3, the DNA is TGTGCCAGCAGCCAATCCGAACTAACGGGTGAAAAACTGTTTTTT.

The chain combines TRBV28 with TRBJ2-7; 10 bases are shared with TRBD1. Unmatched junction bases numbered 5, after V lost 6 bases and J lost 6 bases. This CDR3 is 13 amino acids long. Germline V gene sequence: CDR1 MDHEN, CDR2 SYDVKM. The CDR3: CASRGTGEGEQYF. In DNA form, the CDR3 reads TGTGCCAGCAGAGGGACAGGGGAAGGCGAGCAGTACTTC.

The chain joins TRBV4-3 to TRBJ2-1; 9 positions agree with TRBD2. CDR3 length equals 17 residues. The germline CDR1 and CDR2 sequences are LGHNA and YSLEER. Trimming at V came to 3 bases and at J to 4 bases, leaving 10 bases not matched to a gene. CDR3 in amino acids: CASSHNLAGGGYNEQFF. Written as DNA, the CDR3 is TGCGCCAGCAGCCACAATCTGGCGGGAGGGGGGTACAATGAGCAGTTCTTC.

CDR3 sequence: CASSEASPNNEQFF. The CDR3 region has the DNA TGTGCCAGCAGTGAAGCGTCACCTAACAATGAGCAGTTCTTC. The chain uses TRBV6-1 and TRBJ2-1; D ambiguous. V gave up 0 bases and J gave up 5 bases, with 8 bases separating them. Germline V gene lookup returns CDR1 MNHNS and CDR2 SASEGT. The CDR3 extends over 14 amino acids.

The chain is built from TRBV19 and TRBJ1-4; D uncertain. V was shortened by 2 bases and J by 3 bases, with 10 bases between the two germline ends. This CDR3 has 15 residues. Germline V CDR1 and CDR2: LNHDA, SQIVND (reference sequence). CDR3 amino acids: CASSIREEANEKLFF. CDR3 coding DNA: TGTGCCAGTAGTATAAGGGAGGAGGCTAATGAAAAACTGTTTTTT.

V and J are TRBV5-1 and TRBJ1-1, with D possibly being TRBD1 (5 bases). The CDR3 is made up of 14 amino acids. Germline-derived CDR1 and CDR2 are SGHRS and YFSETQ. Deletions cut 4 bases from V and 3 bases from J, with 13 bases between. CDR3 DNA: TGCGCCAGCAGCCTTGACAGTCCTGACACTGAAGCTTTCTTT. This gives the protein CASSLDSPDTEAFF.

V is TRBV5-1 and J is TRBJ2-5; D might be TRBD2 (6 bases). V lost 0 bases, J lost 5 bases, and 14 bases lay in between. Germline V CDR1 and CDR2: SGHRS, YFSETQ. The CDR3 runs 15 residues. CDR3 in amino acids: CASSLAGGGRETQYF. The CDR3 DNA is TGCGCCAGCAGCTTGGCCGGGGGAGGTCGGGAGACCCAGTACTTC.

The V call is TRBV7-2, the J call TRBJ2-3, with D tentatively TRBD2 (5 bases). Trimming shortened V by 4 bases and J by 1 base, and 9 bases separated the two germline ends. CDR3 length: 14 residues. Germline V lookup: CDR1 SGHTA, CDR2 FQGNSA. The CDR3 DNA is TGTGCCAGCAGCTCCCGAGCGGGCACAGATACGCAGTATTTT. Encoded protein: CASSSRAGTDTQYF.

The chain links TRBV6-6 to TRBJ2-7, with TRBD1 as a possible D gene (6 bases). This CDR3 spans 16 amino acids. CDR1 MNHNY and CDR2 SVGAGI come from the germline V gene (reference sequence). V gave up 5 bases and J gave up 1 base, with 18 bases separating them. The CDR3 protein is CASSPTPGTRSYEQYF. Here the CDR3 DNA reads TGTGCCAGCAGTCCTACCCCCGGGACAAGGTCCTACGAGCAGTACTTC.

This chain's CDR3 is CSAEGGIEAFF. The CDR3 nucleotides are TGCAGCGCCGAAGGCGGGATCGAAGCTTTCTTT. The chain is built from TRBV29-1 and TRBJ1-1; no definite D call. The V end was cut by 7 bases, the J end by 8 bases, with 14 bases between. Germline V gene sequence: CDR1 SQVTM, CDR2 ANQGSEA. The CDR3 length is 11 residues.

This chain links TRBV6-5 with TRBJ2-3; D perhaps matches TRBD2 (7 bases). The CDR3 sequence is 13 residues long. Germline assignment: CDR1 MNHEY and CDR2 SVGAGI. V was clipped by 6 bases and J by 7 bases, with 14 bases between them. DNA of the CDR3: TGTGCCAGCAGCAAGGGGGGGCCAAATACGCAGTATTTT. Translating gives CASSKGGPNTQYF.

Only one count was recorded for this clone. The chain uses TRBV9 and TRBJ2-2; TRBD2 aligns across 7 bases. Germline CDR1 SGDLS, CDR2 YYNGEE. The trim removed 4 bases at V and 6 bases at J, leaving 6 bases unmatched. This CDR3 is 14 amino acids long. The CDR3 nucleotides read TGTGCCAGCAGCAACGTGGGAGGGGCCGGGGAGCTGTTTTTT. Encoded protein: CASSNVGGAGELFF.

This clone has a single count. The chain combines TRBV9 with TRBJ1-1, with D perhaps TRBD1 (5 bases). This CDR3 is 13 amino acids long. V dropped 2 bases and J dropped 8 bases, with 13 bases sitting between them. Germline V gene lookup returns CDR1 SGDLS and CDR2 YYNGEE. The CDR3 DNA follows: TGTGCCAGCAGCGTGGTGGGGGGGAGCGAAGCTTTCTTT. It specifies CASSVVGGSEAFF. Looking up the rest from reference TRBV9 and TRBJ1-1 gives the full variable domain: DSGVTQTPKHLITATGQRVTLRCSPRSGDLSVYWYQQSLDQGLQFLIQYYNGEERAKGNILERFSAQQFPDLHSELNLSSLELGDSALYFCASSVVGGSEAFFGQGTRLTVV.